This T cell receptor beta chain was observed in a study of blood T cell repertoires in COVID-19. Trimming took 6 bases from V and 5 from J; bases not matched to a gene: 4. The CDR3 spans 13 residues. The V gene's germline CDR1 is MNHEY and CDR2 SVGAGI. Participants' reported clinical history set cohort assignment. Per the original data handling: Nucleated cell number was recorded as an estimate derived from reference gene primer amplification. Produced via immunoSEQ multiplex PCR; TCRdb's table is partial and in-frame only. V and J calls and clone size come straight from that table; D and trimming were deduced from the DNA. Among 200,000 to 300,000 clones listed, more than 75% were seen once.

This TCR came from a man aged 40-55 years who had recovered from COVID-19. The chain uses TRBV6-5 and TRBJ1-5, with 7 bases fitting TRBD1. Material for sequencing was PBMCs or T cells enriched from blood (not recorded which). In DNA, the CDR3 is TGTGCCAGCAGCCCCCAGGGGGATCAGCCCCAGCATTTT. Translating gives CASSPQGDQPQHF.